This passage covers 4 T cell receptor beta chains from one sample sequenced in a study of blood T cell repertoires in COVID-19. Profiling relied on immunoSEQ multiplex PCR, and the TCRdb table lists in-frame clones only, not all of them. The table shows 250,000 or so clones, with around 93% occurring only once. The sequencing sample was made of PBMCs or T cells enriched from blood (not recorded which). The receptors were gathered from a man in his forties who had been exposed to COVID-19.

V is TRBV6-6 and J is TRBJ2-7; 13 nucleotides align to TRBD2. The CDR3 contains 16 residues. The germline V gene has CDR1 MNHNY and CDR2 SVGAGI (reference sequence). V was clipped by 6 bases and J by 6 bases; unmatched bases: 11. The CDR3 DNA is TGTGCCAGCAGAGAAATCTCGGGACTAGCGGGAAGCGAGCAGTACTTC. Amino acids: CASREISGLAGSEQYF.

Comments on this clone: The sample holds other DNA sequences that translate to the same CDR3. This chain uses TRBV19 with TRBJ2-7; D gene ambiguous. The CDR3 is made up of 13 amino acids. Between the trimmed V and J ends, which lost 3 bases and 0 bases, there was a span of 6 bases. In germline, CDR1 is LNHDA, CDR2 SQIVND (reference sequence). The CDR3, as DNA: TGTGCCAGTAGTATCACGGGCTCCTACGAGCAGTACTTC. Amino acids: CASSITGSYEQYF.

The chain recombines TRBV10-1 with TRBJ1-1; D is possibly TRBD1 (5 bases). Trimming cost V 5 bases and J 2 bases, with 9 bases left between them. The CDR3 runs 13 residues. Germline CDR1 and CDR2: WNHNN and SYGVQD (reference sequence). CDR3 residues: CASSRTTNTEAFF. The CDR3 nucleotides are TGCGCCAGCAGTAGGACAACTAACACTGAAGCTTTCTTT.

The chain links TRBV24-1 to TRBJ2-3; 8 bases line up with TRBD1. Per germline, CDR1 KGHDR and CDR2 SFDVKD. V was pared by 4 bases and J by 2 bases, with 10 bases of the junction left unmatched. The CDR3 is 17 residues long. The CDR3 DNA follows: TGTGCCACCAGTGACCCTAACAGGGGGATGACCACAGATACGCAGTATTTT. Protein product: CATSDPNRGMTTDTQYF.